The clone carrying this T cell receptor (beta chain) has a handful of counts. Its antigen is undetermined. The data derive from a study of OX40 agonist ivuxolimab in advanced cancers. Study-level findings and limits: Those patients achieving a partial response at 0.1-3.0 mg/kg showed among the lowest clonal expansion.

The CDR3 is made up of 13 amino acids. Germline values: CDR1 LNHDA, CDR2 SQIVND (reference sequence). Trimming pared 10 bases from V and 1 base from J, leaving 13 bases between. Repertoires were generated with immunoSEQ multiplex PCR, while TCRdb's copy carries only in-frame clones and drops some. The sample shows tens of thousands of clones, 65% to 85% of them seen only once. The V call is TRBV19, the J call TRBJ1-1; D might be TRBD1 (5 bases). This clonotype was sampled from an adult with an advanced solid tumor such as melanoma, head and neck, liver or kidney cancer. The sequences come from CD4+ or CD8+ T cells sorted from blood, collected in a trial of the OX40 agonist ivuxolimab. CDR3 coding DNA: TGTGCCACGCGTTGGGGCCAGAACACTGAAGCTTTCTTT. As protein: CATRWGQNTEAFF.